The 17 T cell receptor beta chains reported below all come from one sample, sequenced in a study of cytomegalovirus exposure and HLA in healthy donors. 60 Vbeta and 13 Jbeta primers were used in PCR. TCRdb keeps only in-frame clones here, not all; method: immunoSEQ multiplex PCR. The data hold around 140,000 clones, with over 65% observed a single time. The specimen sequenced was PBMCs. These receptors came from a female donor in good health and CMV-seronegative.

V gene TRBV2 combines with J gene TRBJ2-7, with TRBD1 matching 9 bases. Germline lookup yields CDR1 SNHLY and CDR2 FYNNEI. V lost 9 bases, J lost 6 bases, and 6 bases stayed unmatched. This CDR3 region has 12 residues. The CDR3 DNA follows: TGTGCCAGGGGGGACAGGGCGGGCGAGCAGTACTTC. It yields the protein CARGDRAGEQYF.

V and J are TRBV21-1 and TRBJ1-1; whether TRBD1, the table's D call, matches the DNA was not checked. TRBV21-1 is described as a pseudogene. CDR3 size: 20 residues. CDR3 protein: CASSKQDRGPFNPLNTEAFF. CDR3 sequence (DNA): TGTGCCAGCAGCAAACAGGACAGGGGGCCCTTCAACCCCTTGAACACTGAAGCTTTCTTT.

V and J are TRBV29-1 and TRBJ2-3; 11 bases are shared with TRBD2. Per germline, CDR1 SQVTM and CDR2 ANQGSEA. CDR3 length: 17 amino acids. The trim removed 6 bases at V and 0 bases at J, leaving 11 bases unmatched. DNA of the CDR3: TGCAGCGTCTGGCTAGCGGGAGGTATAACTAGCACAGATACGCAGTATTTT. It is translated as CSVWLAGGITSTDTQYF.

The rearrangement joins TRBV2 to TRBJ2-1; D may be TRBD1 (5 bases). The V end was cut by 6 bases, the J end by 4 bases, with 16 bases between. This CDR3 has 15 amino acids. Per the germline V gene, CDR1 is SNHLY and CDR2 is FYNNEI. The CDR3 loop reads CASSPGWGSYNEQFF. The CDR3 DNA follows: TGTGCCAGCAGCCCAGGGTGGGGCAGTTACAATGAGCAGTTCTTC.

This chain joins TRBV19 and TRBJ1-5; TRBD1 agrees at 12 bases. The CDR3 consists of 14 residues. V lost 1 base to trimming and J lost 12 bases; unmatched junction nucleotides: 4. Germline V gene lookup returns CDR1 LNHDA and CDR2 SQIVND (reference sequence). CDR3 sequence reads: CASSIGDRGLSQHF. Here the CDR3 DNA reads TGTGCCAGTAGTATAGGGGACAGGGGGCTGAGCCAGCATTTT.

This chain connects TRBV20-1 to TRBJ2-7, with D possibly matching TRBD1 (6 bases). V dropped 6 bases and J dropped 5 bases, with 11 bases sitting between them. Germline V CDR1 and CDR2: DFQATT, SNEGSKA (reference sequence). The CDR3 sequence is 11 residues long. The CDR3 bases are TGCAGTGCCTACAGGGTCCACGAGCAGTACTTC. Encoded protein: CSAYRVHEQYF.

A single count supports this clone. The chain employs TRBV5-1 and TRBJ2-2; D is uncertain. Trimming took off 0 bases at V and 4 bases at J, with 7 bases between the two ends. This CDR3 region has 14 residues. Germline V gives CDR1 SGHRS, CDR2 YFSETQ. CDR3 coding DNA: TGCGCCAGCAGCTTGGGCGGCGCCACCGGGGAGCTGTTTTTT. Amino acid sequence: CASSLGGATGELFF.

This clone was counted between two and nine times. The rearrangement links TRBV2 to TRBJ1-3, with a weak D call TRBD1 (5 bases). Per germline, CDR1 SNHLY and CDR2 FYNNEI. V lost 7 bases, J lost 4 bases, and 14 bases lay in between. CDR3 length equals 14 residues. The CDR3: CASTRGRVGNTIYF. The CDR3 nucleotides read TGTGCCAGCACTCGCGGCAGGGTGGGAAACACCATATATTTT.

The table lists this clone with a count of one. This chain links TRBV14 with TRBJ2-3; D is possibly TRBD1 (6 bases). V lost 1 base and J lost 5, with 13 bases in between. The CDR3 extends over 15 amino acids. Germline loops: CDR1 SGHDN, CDR2 FVKESK. The CDR3 region is CASSQARGYKDTQYF. CDR3 sequence (DNA): TGTGCCAGCAGCCAAGCGAGGGGGTATAAAGATACGCAGTATTTT.

Worth noting for this clone: The junction departs from the called germline gene at one end, perhaps through a read error. The genes are TRBV2 and TRBJ2-1, with 13 nucleotides matching TRBD2. There are 14 residues in the CDR3. Germline CDR1 is SNHLY and CDR2 is FYNNEI. The chain's CDR3 is CASTLGLAGDVAIF. The CDR3 nucleotides read TGTGCCAGCACTTTAGGACTAGCGGGGGACGTTGCGATCTTC.

The V and J genes are TRBV28 and TRBJ2-1, with 9 bases aligning to TRBD1. Germline V CDR1 and CDR2: MDHEN, SYDVKM. The ends lost 5 bases at V and 4 bases at J; junction bases unmatched: 9. The CDR3 runs 16 residues. CDR3 bases: TGTGCCAGCAGTGCTCCCCCGGGACAGGGTTACAATGAGCAGTTCTTC. Translation gives CASSAPPGQGYNEQFF.

This clone was counted a few times. This sequence joins TRBV30 and TRBJ1-4; the match to TRBD1 covers 7 bases. The CDR3 is 13 amino acids. From germline, CDR1 is GTSNPN and CDR2 SVGIG (reference sequence). Trimming took 5 bases from V and 2 from J; bases not matched to a gene: 2. DNA for the CDR3: TGTGCCTGGGCGACAGGGACTAATGAAAAACTGTTTTTT. It yields the protein CAWATGTNEKLFF.

V is TRBV7-3 and J is TRBJ1-2; 8 nucleotides line up with TRBD1. V lost 1 base to trimming and J lost 5 bases; unmatched junction nucleotides: 3. CDR1 is SGHTA, CDR2 FQGTGA, per germline. CDR3 length: 14 amino acids. DNA for the CDR3: TGTGCCAGCAGCTTAAACAGGGGGGGGTATGGCTACACCTTC. It codes for CASSLNRGGYGYTF. Filled out from reference TRBV7-3 and TRBJ1-2, the complete variable domain reads GAGVSQTPSNKVTEKGKYVELRCDPISGHTALYWYRQSLGQGPEFLIYFQGTGAADDSGLPNDRFFAVRPEGSVSTLKIQRTERGDSAVYLCASSLNRGGYGYTFGSGTRLTVV.

This rearrangement joins TRBV7-9 to TRBJ2-3; TRBD2 matches at 7 bases. J was trimmed by 2 bases and V by 5 bases; bases with no gene match: 10. In germline, CDR1 is SEHNR, CDR2 FQNEAQ (reference sequence). The length of the CDR3 is 16 residues. CDR3 sequence (DNA): TGTGCCAGCAGCCCCACCGGGACTATAGACACAGATACGCAGTATTTT. This sequence encodes CASSPTGTIDTDTQYF.

This chain uses TRBV9 with TRBJ2-3, with 7 bases aligning to TRBD2. The CDR3 contains 13 residues. The junction had 2 bases not matched to a gene; V was cut back by 3 bases and J by 4 bases. Germline V gives CDR1 SGDLS, CDR2 YYNGEE. The CDR3 reads CASSDSGADTQYF. CDR3 DNA: TGTGCCAGCAGCGACAGCGGGGCAGATACGCAGTATTTT.

The gene calls are TRBV19 and TRBJ1-2; D not certain. CDR3 size: 15 residues. CDR1 is LNHDA, CDR2 SQIVND, per germline (reference sequence). V lost 1 base to trimming and J lost 4 bases, with 13 bases between them. CDR3 sequence: CASSIGPTRGYGYTF. The CDR3 DNA reads as TGTGCCAGTAGTATAGGTCCCACGCGGGGCTATGGCTACACCTTC.

CDR3: CASSLVRGYTEAFF. DNA for the CDR3: TGCGCCAGCAGCTTGGTTCGGGGTTACACTGAAGCTTTCTTT. This rearrangement joins TRBV5-1 to TRBJ1-1; D not resolved. Germline CDR1 reads SGHRS; CDR2 reads YFSETQ. The CDR3 loop spans 14 amino acids. V was clipped by 0 bases and J by 3 bases, with 9 bases between them.